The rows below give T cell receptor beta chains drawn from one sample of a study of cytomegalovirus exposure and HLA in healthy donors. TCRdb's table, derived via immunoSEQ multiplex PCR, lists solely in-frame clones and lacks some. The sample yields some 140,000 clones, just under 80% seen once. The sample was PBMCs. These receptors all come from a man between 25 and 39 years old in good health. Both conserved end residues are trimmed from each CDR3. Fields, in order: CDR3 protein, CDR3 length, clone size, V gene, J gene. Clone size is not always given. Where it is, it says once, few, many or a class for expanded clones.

CDR3 protein: ASSFDDSSGNTIY
CDR3 length: 13
clone size: few
V gene: TRBV28
J gene: TRBJ1-3

CDR3 protein: AWSVLGRTLNSPLH
CDR3 length: 14
clone size: .
V gene: TRBV30
J gene: TRBJ1-6

CDR3 protein: ASSGTGVGGYT
CDR3 length: 11
clone size: .
V gene: TRBV5-6
J gene: TRBJ1-2

CDR3 protein: ASSLSDSRRETQY
CDR3 length: 13
clone size: .
V gene: TRBV7-2
J gene: TRBJ2-5

CDR3 protein: ASSDLSSGNTIY
CDR3 length: 12
clone size: .
V gene: TRBV6-6
J gene: TRBJ1-3

CDR3 protein: ASSFIPGEQY
CDR3 length: 10
clone size: .
V gene: TRBV2
J gene: TRBJ2-5

CDR3 protein: ASTDAWFHEQY
CDR3 length: 11
clone size: .
V gene: TRBV11-3
J gene: TRBJ2-7

CDR3 protein: ASSVTASGRRNEQF
CDR3 length: 14
clone size: .
V gene: TRBV9
J gene: TRBJ2-1

CDR3 protein: SVEPGLGNTDTQY
CDR3 length: 13
clone size: once
V gene: TRBV29-1
J gene: TRBJ2-3

CDR3 protein: ASRSGTVNTEAF
CDR3 length: 12
clone size: .
V gene: TRBV21-1
J gene: TRBJ1-1

CDR3 protein: AWSVRADTEAF
CDR3 length: 11
clone size: .
V gene: TRBV30
J gene: TRBJ1-1

CDR3 protein: ASSTGPRGSNEQF
CDR3 length: 13
clone size: many
V gene: TRBV21-1
J gene: TRBJ2-1

CDR3 protein: ASSQVSSATNEKLF
CDR3 length: 14
clone size: once
V gene: TRBV4-1
J gene: TRBJ1-4

CDR3 protein: ASSYTGTVTYEQY
CDR3 length: 13
clone size: once
V gene: TRBV6-5
J gene: .

CDR3 protein: AISDPTATNEKLF
CDR3 length: 13
clone size: .
V gene: TRBV10-3
J gene: TRBJ1-4

CDR3 protein: ASGGTSGSSDTQY
CDR3 length: 13
clone size: .
V gene: TRBV2
J gene: TRBJ2-3

CDR3 protein: ASSPRTSWSQETQY
CDR3 length: 14
clone size: .
V gene: TRBV6-6
J gene: TRBJ2-5

CDR3 protein: ASSVALPGDGYT
CDR3 length: 12
clone size: .
V gene: TRBV9
J gene: TRBJ1-2

CDR3 protein: ASSIRASWEQF
CDR3 length: 11
clone size: .
V gene: TRBV19
J gene: TRBJ2-1